This T cell receptor (beta chain) was observed in a study of T cell responses to AZD1222 COVID-19 vaccine (dated by TCRdb to 2020 to 2022). Notes on the research overall: AZD1222 recipients with second doses at about 4 weeks or about 12 weeks were pooled, because spike-specific TCR depth and breadth did not differ between schedules. A total of over 230 trial participants underwent TCR sequencing, of whom nearly 210 had received two doses of AZD1222 and 26 had received two doses of the MenACWY control vaccine. Enrollment into the trials was organized by age into subgroups of 18-55, 56-69 and 70-plus years, and those subgroups contained roughly 140, 27 and 60 TCR-sequenced participants, respectively. Results and caveats for the whole study, not just this receptor: The vaccine-associated CD4 TCRs covered the entire spike protein, and the dominant responses fell in regions 160-218 and 743-854. Most participants were white British and females outnumbered males, and the authors suggested that clonal diversity may have been underestimated. Only six AZD1222 recipients were SARS-CoV-2 seropositive at baseline, limiting conclusions about previously exposed vaccinees. Because no day 14 peak-response samples were available, the repertoires could be characterized only after the peak T cell response. Spike-specific TCR breadth and depth rose significantly after two AZD1222 doses compared with day 0 and with MenACWY recipients. Reportedly, almost half of the unique spike-specific TCRs recognized epitopes lying outside the regions that are mutated in the B.1.351 and B.1.1.7 variants. The 56-69-year group was small, and its depth increase did not reach significance, likely because of low power.

This sample's time point label indicates: baseline before first vaccination. Samples from vaccinated people were obtained from the UK trials COV001 and COV002, which included a single-blind randomized controlled phase 2/3 trial of AZD1222 (ChAdOx1 nCoV-19) in healthy adults. Trial participant PBMC samples were collected at day 0 and day 28 after the second dose for TCRbeta chain sequencing. In regard to this clone: The antigen it binds to is not known. Base-call qualities are not available, and no considerably larger clone is one nucleotide away.

Trimming takes 7 bases from V and 0 bases from J, and the germline ends sit 12 bases apart. Via the germline V gene (reference sequence), CDR1 is LNHDA and CDR2 SQIVND. The CDR3 runs 14 amino acids, cysteine and phenylalanine included. The retained sequence is limited to the CDR3, 42 bases, with the frame set at the first base. The CDR3 regions of human TCRbeta chains were analyzed by immunosequencing. Regarding the original processing steps: Repertoire TCRs were checked for matches against a reference library of SARS-CoV-2-specific TCRs that had been generated using the MIRA antigen-specificity platform. Breadth meant the fraction of unique TCRs that were SARS-CoV-2-associated, whereas depth meant the fraction of total T cells that were SARS-CoV-2-associated. Each spike-specific TCR was assigned to its reactive spike region and to a CD4 or CD8 class using the MIRA data. Log10-transformed breadth and depth values were compared by one-way ANOVA with Sidak's multiple comparisons tests. Sourced from immuneACCESS, this table was stored by TCRdb with only in-frame sequences that have V and J called. A share of the clones is absent; for the studies checked, an unresolved V gene accounts for under half, and the remainder has no known explanation. V, J and clone size reflect that table, while D and trimming were determined from the DNA. The sample table shows around 99,000 clones, and more than 75% are seen once. 22% of the sample is in the top ten clones.

Recombination connected TRBV19 to TRBJ1-1; TRBD1 is a possible D gene, resting on 5 matching bases. The TCR comes from an adult in good health. The specimen comprised peripheral blood, sampled on day 0 of AZD1222 vaccination. The CDR3 is CASIRRGMNTEAFF. The DNA is as follows: TGTGCCAGTATAAGGAGGGGTATGAACACTGAAGCTTTCTTT. The CDR3, completed at both ends by the reference TRBV19 and TRBJ1-1 genes, gives the full variable domain DGGITQSPKYLFRKEGQNVTLSCEQNLNHDAMYWYRQDPGQGLRLIYYSQIVNDFQKGDIAEGYSVSREKKESFPLTVTSAQKNPTAFYLCASIRRGMNTEAFFGQGTRLTVV.